Listed below are T cell receptor beta chains from one sample, sequenced in a study of a mutant IDH1 vaccine in newly diagnosed glioma. The method was immunoSEQ multiplex PCR; TCRdb's version includes in-frame clones alone and lacks a portion of them. There are 57,000 or so clones in the sample; approximately 84% occur only once, and about 3.8% lies in the top ten. No antigen has been assigned to these receptors. Sequences were derived from PBMCs, sampled from a glioma patient whose treatment included an IDH1 peptide vaccine. The receptors shown here come from a man aged 25 to 40 with glioma. CDR3s include the opening cysteine and the closing phenylalanine or tryptophan. A D gene is named only where the DNA matches it firmly. Size is stated for part of the rows, as once, few or many counts, or as a class when the clone is expanded.

d_gene: .; v_gene: TRBV27; abundance: .; j_gene: TRBJ2-1; CDR3aa: CASKAGLYNEQFF; CDR3nt: TGTGCCAGTAAGGCAGGGCTCTACAATGAGCAGTTCTTC
d_gene: TRBD2; v_gene: TRBV10-3; abundance: .; j_gene: TRBJ2-3; CDR3aa: CAISESSTSGGVRTQYF; CDR3nt: TGTGCCATCAGTGAGTCGAGTACCAGCGGGGGGGTCAGGACGCAGTATTTT
d_gene: .; v_gene: TRBV20-1; abundance: .; j_gene: TRBJ1-3; CDR3aa: CSFAGGNTIYF; CDR3nt: TGCAGTTTCGCGGGTGGAAACACCATATATTTT
d_gene: TRBD2; v_gene: TRBV7-8; abundance: .; j_gene: TRBJ2-1; CDR3aa: CASSLAPKLAAYNEQFF; CDR3nt: TGTGCCAGCAGCTTAGCGCCAAAACTAGCGGCCTACAATGAGCAGTTCTTC
d_gene: .; v_gene: TRBV28; abundance: .; j_gene: TRBJ1-1; CDR3aa: CASSFRYTEAFF; CDR3nt: TGTGCCAGCAGTTTTCGATACACTGAAGCTTTCTTT
d_gene: .; v_gene: TRBV7-2; abundance: .; j_gene: TRBJ1-4; CDR3aa: CASSLAEVGVEKLFF; CDR3nt: TGTGCCAGCAGCTTAGCGGAAGTTGGTGTTGAAAAACTGTTTTTT
d_gene: .; v_gene: TRBV4-3; abundance: .; j_gene: TRBJ2-7; CDR3aa: CASSHDLSYEQYF; CDR3nt: TGCGCCAGCAGCCATGACCTATCCTACGAGCAGTACTTC
d_gene: .; v_gene: TRBV7-3; abundance: .; j_gene: TRBJ1-4; CDR3aa: CASSLIGETEKTEKLFF; CDR3nt: TGTGCCAGCAGCTTAATTGGAGAGACAGAGAAGACTGAAAAACTGTTTTTT
d_gene: TRBD1; v_gene: TRBV7-8; abundance: .; j_gene: TRBJ2-7; CDR3aa: CASVFNGQGARNEQYF; CDR3nt: TGTGCCAGCGTATTTAACGGGCAGGGGGCGAGGAACGAGCAGTACTTC
d_gene: TRBD1; v_gene: TRBV6-4; abundance: .; j_gene: TRBJ2-2; CDR3aa: CASSDFSDRGYGELFF; CDR3nt: TGTGCCAGCAGTGACTTCTCGGACAGGGGATACGGGGAGCTGTTTTTT
d_gene: .; v_gene: TRBV9; abundance: .; j_gene: TRBJ1-2; CDR3aa: CASSVGSRNYGYTF; CDR3nt: TGTGCCAGCAGCGTAGGGTCGAGAAACTATGGCTACACCTTC
d_gene: .; v_gene: TRBV6-6; abundance: .; j_gene: TRBJ1-1; CDR3aa: CASSSPSVGAFF; CDR3nt: TGTGCCAGCAGTTCTCCGAGTGTGGGGGCTTTCTTT
d_gene: TRBD1; v_gene: TRBV6-5; abundance: once; j_gene: TRBJ2-7; CDR3aa: CASSKDRGTYEQYF; CDR3nt: TGTGCCAGCAGTAAGGACAGGGGGACCTACGAGCAGTACTTC
d_gene: .; v_gene: TRBV5-6; abundance: .; j_gene: TRBJ2-5; CDR3aa: CASSLLGVTQETQYF; CDR3nt: TGTGCCAGCAGCTTATTGGGGGTTACCCAAGAGACCCAGTACTTC
d_gene: .; v_gene: TRBV27; abundance: .; j_gene: TRBJ1-4; CDR3aa: CASSMRGAVDEKLFF; CDR3nt: TGTGCCAGCAGCATGAGGGGGGCGGTGGATGAAAAACTGTTTTTT
d_gene: TRBD1; v_gene: TRBV27; abundance: .; j_gene: TRBJ1-5; CDR3aa: CASSLQGAKSNQPQHF; CDR3nt: TGTGCCAGCAGTCTACAGGGGGCGAAAAGCAATCAGCCCCAGCATTTT
d_gene: .; v_gene: TRBV4-1; abundance: .; j_gene: TRBJ2-7; CDR3aa: CASSQDRTLAYEQYF; CDR3nt: TGCGCCAGCAGCCAAGATAGGACGCTAGCCTACGAGCAGTACTTC
d_gene: TRBD1; v_gene: TRBV5-1; abundance: .; j_gene: TRBJ2-5; CDR3aa: CASSWAGGSETQYF; CDR3nt: TGCGCCAGCAGCTGGGCAGGGGGCTCAGAGACCCAGTACTTC
d_gene: .; v_gene: TRBV5-1; abundance: .; j_gene: TRBJ2-3; CDR3aa: CASSLSLRGTDTQYF; CDR3nt: TGCGCCAGCAGCTTGAGCCTCCGGGGCACAGATACGCAGTATTTT
d_gene: .; v_gene: TRBV4-2; abundance: few; j_gene: TRBJ2-6; CDR3aa: CASSFAHVLTF; CDR3nt: TGTGCCAGCAGCTTTGCCCACGTCCTGACTTTC
d_gene: TRBD1; v_gene: TRBV5-6; abundance: .; j_gene: TRBJ1-3; CDR3aa: CASSLGAGTGANTIYF; CDR3nt: TGTGCCAGCAGCCTTGGCGCCGGGACAGGGGCAAACACCATATATTTT
d_gene: .; v_gene: TRBV5-4; abundance: .; j_gene: TRBJ1-6; CDR3aa: CASSIRAYSYNSPLHF; CDR3nt: TGTGCCAGCAGCATCCGGGCCTACTCCTATAATTCACCCCTCCACTTT
d_gene: .; v_gene: TRBV11-2; abundance: .; j_gene: TRBJ1-1; CDR3aa: CASSRGPPNTEAFF; CDR3nt: TGTGCCAGCAGCCGGGGACCCCCGAACACTGAAGCTTTCTTT
d_gene: .; v_gene: TRBV13; abundance: once; j_gene: TRBJ2-1; CDR3aa: CASSLLPESYNEQFF; CDR3nt: TGTGCCAGCAGCTTACTACCGGAAAGCTACAATGAGCAGTTCTTC
d_gene: .; v_gene: TRBV27; abundance: .; j_gene: TRBJ1-1; CDR3aa: CASSVSRGPEAFF; CDR3nt: TGTGCCAGCAGTGTTTCCAGGGGCCCTGAAGCTTTCTTT
d_gene: .; v_gene: TRBV7-9; abundance: .; j_gene: TRBJ1-2; CDR3aa: CASAPGTDNYGYTF; CDR3nt: TGTGCCAGCGCCCCCGGGACGGATAACTATGGCTACACCTTC
d_gene: TRBD2; v_gene: TRBV27; abundance: .; j_gene: TRBJ2-5; CDR3aa: CASSEVAGGLTQYF; CDR3nt: TGTGCCAGCAGCGAGGTAGCGGGGGGCCTAACTCAGTACTTC
d_gene: .; v_gene: TRBV11-2; abundance: .; j_gene: TRBJ1-3; CDR3aa: CASSPNSWESGGNTIYF; CDR3nt: TGTGCCAGCAGTCCTAATTCGTGGGAGTCGGGTGGAAACACCATATATTTT
d_gene: .; v_gene: TRBV28; abundance: few; j_gene: TRBJ1-3; CDR3aa: CASSRGGIGNTIYF; CDR3nt: TGTGCCAGCAGTCGGGGAGGCATTGGAAACACCATATATTTT
d_gene: .; v_gene: TRBV7-6; abundance: .; j_gene: TRBJ2-3; CDR3aa: CASSLWYADTQYF; CDR3nt: TGTGCCAGCAGCTTATGGTACGCAGATACGCAGTATTTT
d_gene: TRBD1; v_gene: TRBV19; abundance: .; j_gene: TRBJ2-4; CDR3aa: CASSIMTGKKNIQYF; CDR3nt: TGTGCCAGTAGTATAATGACAGGGAAAAAAAACATTCAGTACTTC
d_gene: TRBD1; v_gene: TRBV5-1; abundance: .; j_gene: TRBJ1-2; CDR3aa: CASAPGTGEGYTF; CDR3nt: TGCGCCAGCGCGCCCGGGACAGGGGAAGGCTACACCTTC
d_gene: .; v_gene: TRBV9; abundance: .; j_gene: TRBJ2-7; CDR3aa: CASSVGFGVSYEQYF; CDR3nt: TGTGCCAGCAGCGTAGGGTTCGGGGTCTCCTACGAGCAGTACTTC
d_gene: .; v_gene: TRBV7-2; abundance: .; j_gene: TRBJ2-4; CDR3aa: CASSLAMSWGKNIQYF; CDR3nt: TGTGCCAGCAGCTTAGCTATGAGCTGGGGCAAAAACATTCAGTACTTC
d_gene: TRBD1; v_gene: TRBV4-3; abundance: few; j_gene: TRBJ1-2; CDR3aa: CASSLNEGAHGYTF; CDR3nt: TGCGCCAGCAGCCTAAACGAGGGGGCGCATGGCTACACCTTC
d_gene: .; v_gene: TRBV5-1; abundance: .; j_gene: TRBJ2-3; CDR3aa: CASSSTIGDTQYF; CDR3nt: TGCGCCAGCAGCTCCACAATCGGAGATACGCAGTATTTT
d_gene: TRBD1; v_gene: TRBV29-1; abundance: few; j_gene: TRBJ1-2; CDR3aa: CSVEKGAENYGYTF; CDR3nt: TGCAGCGTTGAAAAGGGGGCTGAAAACTATGGCTACACCTTC
d_gene: .; v_gene: TRBV27; abundance: .; j_gene: TRBJ1-2; CDR3aa: CASSIMGGGYGYTF; CDR3nt: TGTGCCAGCAGCATAATGGGGGGAGGGTATGGCTACACCTTC
d_gene: .; v_gene: TRBV18; abundance: .; j_gene: TRBJ2-7; CDR3aa: CASSSLPYEQYF; CDR3nt: TGTGCCAGCTCTTCTCTGCCCTACGAGCAGTACTTC
d_gene: TRBD1; v_gene: TRBV7-9; abundance: once; j_gene: TRBJ1-1; CDR3aa: CASTPTGGWSEAFF; CDR3nt: TGTGCCAGCACCCCGACAGGGGGCTGGTCTGAAGCTTTCTTT
d_gene: TRBD2; v_gene: TRBV19; abundance: .; j_gene: TRBJ2-2; CDR3aa: CASNFRGANTGELFF; CDR3nt: TGTGCCAGTAATTTCCGGGGGGCGAACACCGGGGAGCTGTTTTTT
d_gene: TRBD2; v_gene: TRBV29-1; abundance: once; j_gene: TRBJ2-5; CDR3aa: CSVDLVSGNRETQYF; CDR3nt: TGCAGCGTTGACCTTGTTAGCGGGAATCGAGAGACCCAGTACTTC
d_gene: TRBD1; v_gene: TRBV2; abundance: .; j_gene: TRBJ1-5; CDR3aa: CASSGTDYNQPQHF; CDR3nt: TGTGCCAGCAGCGGGACAGACTACAATCAGCCCCAGCATTTT
d_gene: .; v_gene: TRBV7-2; abundance: .; j_gene: TRBJ2-1; CDR3aa: CASSYGGLINEQFF; CDR3nt: TGTGCCAGCAGCTACGGGGGTTTGATCAATGAGCAGTTCTTC
d_gene: TRBD1; v_gene: TRBV11-2; abundance: .; j_gene: TRBJ2-1; CDR3aa: CASSPGTGSYNEQFF; CDR3nt: TGTGCCAGCAGCCCAGGGACAGGGTCATACAATGAGCAGTTCTTC